The 32 T cell receptor beta chains in this list originate from one sample, sequenced in a study of shared clonotypes between healthy human individuals. Clones were read by immunoSEQ multiplex PCR, and TCRdb kept only the in-frame ones, dropping some. The sample contains fewer than 1 million clones, approximately 96% of which appear only once. Positively selected for CCR7, the CD45RO-negative cells used as naive CD8 cells excluded terminally differentiated effector memory CD45RA+ cells. Sequences were obtained from naive CD8+ T cells sorted from blood. These receptors originate from a man in his thirties or forties in good health.

The J gene is TRBJ2-3, the V gene TRBV11-2; 7 bases line up with TRBD2. Germline assignment: CDR1 SGHAT and CDR2 FQNNGV. Trimming took 4 bases from V and 13 from J; bases not matched to a gene: 5. CDR3 length equals 11 residues. The CDR3 nucleotides are TGTGCCAGCAGCTATGGGACTAAGAAGTATTTT. It specifies CASSYGTKKYF.

The chain is built from TRBV9 and TRBJ2-1; D uncertain. The CDR3 consists of 15 residues. Trimming shortened V by 4 bases and J by 3 bases, and 14 bases separated the two germline ends. Per the germline V gene, CDR1 is SGDLS and CDR2 is YYNGEE. CDR3 bases: TGTGCCAGCAGCCCTGACTCCGACTTCTACAATGAGCAGTTCTTC. The encoded protein is CASSPDSDFYNEQFF. The complete variable domain, with remaining parts taken from reference TRBV9 and TRBJ2-1, reads DSGVTQTPKHLITATGQRVTLRCSPRSGDLSVYWYQQSLDQGLQFLIQYYNGEERAKGNILERFSAQQFPDLHSELNLSSLELGDSALYFCASSPDSDFYNEQFFGPGTRLTVL.

The chain has TRBV6-5 and TRBJ2-4; no clear D gene. The CDR3 has 16 residues. V gave up 0 bases and J gave up 5 bases, with 14 bases separating them. In germline, CDR1 is MNHEY, CDR2 SVGAGI. CDR3 in DNA: TGTGCCAGCAGTTACTCGACCCCGCACCCCCAAAACATTCAGTACTTC. It encodes CASSYSTPHPQNIQYF.

V is TRBV5-6 and J is TRBJ2-7; the D gene could be TRBD1 or TRBD2 (6 bases each). This CDR3 spans 16 amino acids. Looked up from germline, CDR1 is SGHDT and CDR2 is YYEEEE. The V and J ends lost 4 bases and 0 bases respectively, with 17 bases between them. The CDR3 protein is CASSAWGAGPSYEQYF. CDR3 bases: TGTGCCAGCAGCGCTTGGGGGGCGGGGCCCTCCTACGAGCAGTACTTC.

The rearrangement links TRBV9 to TRBJ2-3, with 7 bases that match TRBD2. Unmatched junction bases numbered 4, after V lost 2 bases and J lost 1 base. Germline lookup yields CDR1 SGDLS and CDR2 YYNGEE. The CDR3 length is 15 residues. CDR3 region: CASSVRRGGTDTQYF. The CDR3 DNA follows: TGTGCCAGCAGCGTCCGCCGGGGGGGCACAGATACGCAGTATTTT.

This chain uses TRBV6-6 with TRBJ2-7; a possible D gene is TRBD2 (5 bases). Germline-derived CDR1 and CDR2 are MNHNY and SVGAGI (reference sequence). The V end was cut by 5 bases, the J end by 2 bases, with 10 bases between. The CDR3 has 13 residues. The CDR3 DNA reads as TGTGCCAGCAGTACGGGATCCCCCTACGAGCAGTACTTC. It yields the protein CASSTGSPYEQYF.

V and J are TRBV6-1 and TRBJ2-6; tentatively, D is TRBD1 (6 bases). V was cut by 4 bases and J by 2 bases, with 15 bases left in between. Looked up from germline, CDR1 is MNHNS and CDR2 is SASEGT. CDR3 length equals 17 residues. DNA of the CDR3: TGTGCCAGCAGTGCCCGGGACATAAGTACTGGGGCCAACGTCCTGACTTTC. This codes for CASSARDISTGANVLTF.

This clone was detected only a few times. V usage is TRBV4-1 and J usage is TRBJ1-2; the match to TRBD1 covers 10 bases. This CDR3 spans 18 amino acids. Per germline, CDR1 MGHRA and CDR2 YSYEKL. Unmatched junction bases numbered 16, after V lost 4 bases and J lost 5 bases. This CDR3 reads CASSRLPGTGDTFYGYTF. The CDR3 DNA follows: TGCGCCAGCAGCCGACTGCCCGGGACAGGGGATACTTTTTATGGCTACACCTTC.

The chain couples TRBV5-1 to TRBJ2-7, with D tentatively TRBD1 or TRBD2 (5 bases each). This CDR3 contains 17 residues. V gave up 0 bases and J gave up 4 bases, with 20 bases separating them. Germline CDR1 SGHRS, CDR2 YFSETQ. CDR3 region: CASSLDSQGRTLYEQYF. The CDR3 nucleotides read TGCGCCAGCAGCTTGGACTCCCAGGGTAGGACTCTTTACGAGCAGTACTTC.

This chain connects TRBV7-3 to TRBJ2-1, with D tentatively TRBD1 or TRBD2 (5 bases each). CDR3 length equals 16 residues. The V end lost 2 bases, the J end lost 8 bases, and 19 bases lay between the germline ends. Germline lookup yields CDR1 SGHTA and CDR2 FQGTGA. The CDR3 loop reads CASSLVGPPFRDEQFF. The CDR3, as DNA: TGTGCCAGCAGCTTAGTGGGACCCCCCTTCCGAGATGAGCAGTTCTTC.

The chain is built from TRBV28 and TRBJ2-2; unclear D gene. The ends were cut back, 5 bases at V and 2 bases at J, with 6 bases in the middle. This CDR3 is 13 amino acids long. In germline, CDR1 is MDHEN, CDR2 SYDVKM. The CDR3 spells CASSMINTGELFF. CDR3 in DNA: TGTGCCAGCAGTATGATTAACACCGGGGAGCTGTTTTTT.

The gene calls are TRBV27 and TRBJ2-7, with a weak D call TRBD2 (5 bases). This CDR3 is 11 amino acids long. Germline V gene lookup returns CDR1 MNHEY and CDR2 SMNVEV (reference sequence). Deletions cut 8 bases from V and 4 bases from J, with 9 bases between. CDR3 nucleotide sequence: TGTGCCAGCGGCGCGGGTTACGAGCAGTACTTC. Its protein product is CASGAGYEQYF.

DNA for the CDR3: TGTGCCAGCAGGGGCGGGAGGGCCTCCTACGAGCAGTACTTC. Translation gives CASRGGRASYEQYF. V usage is TRBV27 and J usage is TRBJ2-7; TRBD2 agrees at 9 bases. J lost 0 bases, V lost 6 bases, and 3 bases had no gene match. The CDR3 covers 14 residues. Per the germline V gene, CDR1 is MNHEY and CDR2 is SMNVEV (reference sequence).

This clone was picked up one time. The chain recombines TRBV11-3 with TRBJ2-1; D call uncertain. CDR1 is SGHNT, CDR2 YENEEA, per germline. The CDR3 runs to 15 residues. V gave up 5 bases and J gave up 0 bases, with 11 bases separating them. Here the CDR3 DNA reads TGTGCCAGCAGCACCCCTTCTAGCTCCTACAATGAGCAGTTCTTC. Encoded protein: CASSTPSSSYNEQFF.

The J gene is TRBJ2-1, the V gene TRBV29-1, with D possibly matching TRBD2 (6 bases). CDR3 size: 15 residues. Trimming removed 2 bases at V and 1 base at J, with 12 bases between. Germline V lookup: CDR1 SQVTM, CDR2 ANQGSEA. CDR3 amino acids: CSVEWLALSYNEQFF. The CDR3 DNA reads as TGCAGCGTTGAATGGCTAGCGTTATCCTACAATGAGCAGTTCTTC.

The genes are TRBV7-9 and TRBJ1-5; D call uncertain. Germline loops: CDR1 SEHNR, CDR2 FQNEAQ (reference sequence). V was shortened by 1 base and J by 7 bases, with 8 bases between the two germline ends. This CDR3 has 13 residues. CDR3 DNA: TGTGCCAGCAGCTTAGGAGGGATCCAGCCCCAGCATTTT. This gives the protein CASSLGGIQPQHF.

This rearrangement joins TRBV19 to TRBJ1-2; 7 bases align to TRBD1. CDR1 and CDR2 (germline): LNHDA, SQIVND (reference sequence). The J segment lost 6 bases and the V segment lost 0 bases, leaving 13 bases of the junction unmatched. The CDR3 runs 17 residues. CDR3 DNA: TGTGCCAGTAGTATAGATTCATTGAGGGGGCGCGTTGATGGCTACACCTTC. Translating gives CASSIDSLRGRVDGYTF.

As DNA, the CDR3 is TGTGCCAGTACCTTAGGGGCCGGGACAGGGGATGTGTATAGCAATCAGCCCCAGCATTTT. Translation: CASTLGAGTGDVYSNQPQHF. This chain connects TRBV19 to TRBJ1-5; 10 bases fit TRBD1. In germline, CDR1 is LNHDA, CDR2 SQIVND (reference sequence). This CDR3 comprises 20 residues. V gave up 7 bases and J gave up 0 bases; unmatched junction bases: 18.

This chain links TRBV5-5 with TRBJ2-5, with 7 bases that match TRBD2. The CDR3 is made up of 15 amino acids. Trimming removed 0 bases from V and 3 bases from J; junction bases left unmatched: 5. CDR1 is SGHKS and CDR2 is YYEKEE in the germline V gene (reference sequence). CDR3 DNA: TGTGCCAGCAGCTTGGATGACAGCGGGGAAGAGACCCAGTACTTC. Amino acid sequence: CASSLDDSGEETQYF.

The gene calls are TRBV5-4 and TRBJ1-2; D not resolved. This CDR3 spans 13 amino acids. Germline CDR1 SGHNT, CDR2 YYREEE (reference sequence). V gave up 2 bases and J gave up 6 bases, with 11 bases separating them. In DNA form, the CDR3 reads TGTGCCAGCAGCTTCATAAATGGCCATGGCTACACCTTC. It yields the protein CASSFINGHGYTF.

The chain is built from TRBV30 and TRBJ2-5; tentative D call: TRBD1 (5 bases). The CDR3 is made up of 14 amino acids. The germline V gene has CDR1 GTSNPN and CDR2 SVGIG (reference sequence). V was pared by 0 bases and J by 3 bases, with 11 bases between. The CDR3, as DNA: TGTGCCTGGAGTGTATCAGGGAACGAAGAGACCCAGTACTTC. This gives the protein CAWSVSGNEETQYF.

The gene calls are TRBV10-2 and TRBJ2-5; 10 bases map to TRBD2. Germline V gene lookup returns CDR1 WSHSY and CDR2 SAAADI. Losses at the gene ends were 3 bases for V and 5 bases for J; bases not matched to a gene: 6. CDR3 length: 15 residues. The CDR3 DNA follows: TGCGCCAGCAGTGACCTAGCGGGAGTGGTGGAGACCCAGTACTTC. Its translation: CASSDLAGVVETQYF.

Comment on this clone: Within the sample, other DNA sequences also encode this same CDR3. V usage is TRBV29-1 and J usage is TRBJ2-2; D not certain. Germline CDR1 SQVTM, CDR2 ANQGSEA. This CDR3 is built from 13 residues. The V and J ends lost 1 base and 0 bases respectively, with 3 bases between them. CDR3 in DNA: TGCAGCGTTGAAGGTACGAACACCGGGGAGCTGTTTTTT. Translation gives CSVEGTNTGELFF.

The genes are TRBV27 and TRBJ2-3, with D unresolved. Trimming shortened V by 7 bases and J by 1 base, and 3 bases separated the two germline ends. The CDR3 has 11 amino acids. Germline values: CDR1 MNHEY, CDR2 SMNVEV (reference sequence). The CDR3 sequence: CASKGTDTQYF. For the CDR3, the DNA is TGTGCCAGCAAAGGCACAGATACGCAGTATTTT.

This sequence joins TRBV6-5 and TRBJ1-1; D gene uncertain. V gave up 5 bases and J gave up 2 bases, with 15 bases separating them. The CDR3 contains 15 residues. The germline V gene encodes CDR1 MNHEY and CDR2 SVGAGI. The CDR3 coding sequence is TGTGCCAGCAGTCTATCACCGGGCCTCAACACTGAAGCTTTCTTT. Protein sequence: CASSLSPGLNTEAFF.

The V and J genes are TRBV28 and TRBJ2-6; tentatively, D is TRBD1 (5 bases). V was shortened by 3 bases and J by 3 bases, with 9 bases between the two germline ends. Per germline, CDR1 MDHEN and CDR2 SYDVKM. This CDR3 region has 15 residues. The CDR3 reads CASSLGPGGANVLTF. The CDR3 nucleotides read TGTGCCAGCAGTTTGGGGCCAGGTGGGGCCAACGTCCTGACTTTC.

The chain has TRBV6-5 and TRBJ2-2, with TRBD1 matching 8 bases. The CDR3 consists of 15 residues. CDR1 is MNHEY, CDR2 SVGAGI, per germline. The V gene end was trimmed by 6 bases and the J gene end by 2 bases; junction bases not matched to a gene: 5. The CDR3 loop is CASSYGQGNTGELFF. CDR3 in DNA: TGTGCCAGCAGCTACGGACAGGGAAACACCGGGGAGCTGTTTTTT.

This sequence joins TRBV7-9 and TRBJ2-3, with D unclear. This CDR3 has 13 amino acids. Germline V gene data show CDR1 as SEHNR and CDR2 as FQNEAQ (reference sequence). V lost 5 bases to trimming and J lost 2 bases, with 8 bases between them. The chain's CDR3 is CASSRIPTDTQYF. Written as DNA, the CDR3 is TGTGCCAGCAGCCGGATACCCACAGATACGCAGTATTTT.

The chain has TRBV7-9 and TRBJ1-1; D is undetermined. The V gene's germline CDR1 is SEHNR and CDR2 FQNEAQ (reference sequence). The CDR3 contains 12 residues. Between the trimmed V and J ends, which lost 5 bases and 11 bases, there was a span of 15 bases. CDR3 region: CASSLNGPSAFF. CDR3 DNA: TGTGCCAGCAGCCTAAACGGTCCTTCCGCTTTCTTT.

The rearrangement links TRBV4-2 to TRBJ2-2, with 7 bases lining up with TRBD1. Germline V gene sequence: CDR1 LGHNA, CDR2 YNFKEQ. The CDR3 sequence is 18 residues long. J lost 4 bases, V lost 0 bases, and 11 bases had no gene match. The CDR3 sequence is CASSQDIGEGGPTGELFF. Written as DNA, the CDR3 is TGTGCCAGCAGCCAAGATATAGGAGAAGGGGGCCCCACCGGGGAGCTGTTTTTT.

The genes are TRBV9 and TRBJ2-1; the D is unclear. The V and J ends lost 4 bases and 7 bases respectively, with 9 bases between them. This CDR3 contains 12 residues. The germline gives CDR1 SGDLS, CDR2 YYNGEE. CDR3 sequence (DNA): TGTGCCAGCAGCCCCCGTTGGAATGAGCAGTTCTTC. This sequence encodes CASSPRWNEQFF.

V usage is TRBV7-9 and J usage is TRBJ2-1; D unclear. The germline gives CDR1 SEHNR, CDR2 FQNEAQ (reference sequence). This CDR3 has 10 amino acids. V was pared by 5 bases and J by 10 bases, with 6 bases between. The CDR3 DNA reads as TGTGCCAGCAGCCTTGTAGAGCAGTTCTTC. Its protein is CASSLVEQFF.